The entry below gives a single TCR beta chain sequence along with its context. The antigen remains undetermined. Germline CDR1 is SGHTA and CDR2 is FQGNSA. With 6 bases removed from V and 1 base from J, the gap between germline ends came to 9 bases. The CDR3 covers 13 residues. Constant-segment primers were used for 5'RACE, and the resulting TCR alpha and TCR beta cDNA libraries carried sample barcodes and UMIs. TCRdb processed the 5' RACE reads anew with MiXCR; each CDR3 protein has one entry. The repertoire holds under 250,000 distinct CDR3 sequences, with 15% as singletons. These data originate in a study of T-cell memory formation after mild COVID-19. Study conclusions and caveats: Pre-infection memory harbored some responding clones, suggesting cross-reactive memory joined. A balance of CD4 and CD8 characterized clones contracting day 15 to 85, whereas later expanders leaned CD4+.

The rearrangement joins TRBV7-2 to TRBJ1-2, with unresolved D. The sequence was obtained from an adult woman who had mild COVID-19 (a few samples of this study predate the infection). Cell type and time point are not known. Input material: PBMCs or a T cell subset sorted from them (not recorded which). The CDR3 is CASRTPNNYGYTF. CDR3 DNA sequence: TGTGCCAGCAGGACTCCCAATAACTATGGCTACACCTTC.